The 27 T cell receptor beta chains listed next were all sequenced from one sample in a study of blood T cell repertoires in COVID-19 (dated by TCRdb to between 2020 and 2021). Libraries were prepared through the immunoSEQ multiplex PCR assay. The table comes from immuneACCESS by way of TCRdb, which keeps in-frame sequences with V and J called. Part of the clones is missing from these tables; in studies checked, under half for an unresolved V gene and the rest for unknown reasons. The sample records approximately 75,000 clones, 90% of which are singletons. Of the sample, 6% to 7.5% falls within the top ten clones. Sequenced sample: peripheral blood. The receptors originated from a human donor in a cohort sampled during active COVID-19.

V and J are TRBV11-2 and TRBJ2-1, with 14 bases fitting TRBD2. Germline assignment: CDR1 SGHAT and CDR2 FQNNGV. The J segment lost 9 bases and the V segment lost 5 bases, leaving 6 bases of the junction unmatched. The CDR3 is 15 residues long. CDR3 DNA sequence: TGTGCCAGCAGCCAAACCGGGACTAGCGGGGGTGAGCAGTTCTTC. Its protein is CASSQTGTSGGEQFF.

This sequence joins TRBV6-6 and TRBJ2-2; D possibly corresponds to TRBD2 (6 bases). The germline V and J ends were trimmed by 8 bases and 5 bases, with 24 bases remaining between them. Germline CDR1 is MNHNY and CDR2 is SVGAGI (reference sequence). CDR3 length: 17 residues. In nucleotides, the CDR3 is TGTGCCAGCCGTCCTCCGGAGGGCGGGGTCCAAACCGGGGAGCTGTTTTTT. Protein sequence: CASRPPEGGVQTGELFF.

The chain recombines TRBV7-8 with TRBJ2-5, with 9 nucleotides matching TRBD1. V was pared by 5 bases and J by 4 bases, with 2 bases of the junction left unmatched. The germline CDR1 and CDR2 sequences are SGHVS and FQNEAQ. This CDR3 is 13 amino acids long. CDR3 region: CASSGTGIETQYF. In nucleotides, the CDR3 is TGTGCCAGCAGCGGGACAGGGATAGAGACCCAGTACTTC.

CDR3 sequence: CASSVLQGGGGELFF. CDR3 bases: TGTGCCAGCAGCGTTTTACAGGGAGGGGGCGGGGAGCTGTTTTTT. This chain joins TRBV9 and TRBJ2-2; D might be TRBD2 (7 bases). The germline V gene has CDR1 SGDLS and CDR2 YYNGEE. V was clipped by 2 bases and J by 7 bases, with 15 bases between them. This CDR3 is built from 15 residues.

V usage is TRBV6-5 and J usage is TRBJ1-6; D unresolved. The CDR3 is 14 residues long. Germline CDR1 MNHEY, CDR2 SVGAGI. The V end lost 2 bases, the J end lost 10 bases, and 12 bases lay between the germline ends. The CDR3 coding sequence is TGTGCCAGCAGTTACCCGGGGTTAGCATCACCCCTCCACTTT. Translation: CASSYPGLASPLHF.

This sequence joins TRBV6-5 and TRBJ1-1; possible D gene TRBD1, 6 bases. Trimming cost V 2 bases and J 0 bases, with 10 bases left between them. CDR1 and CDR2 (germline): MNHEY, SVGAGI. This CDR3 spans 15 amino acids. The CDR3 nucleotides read TGTGCCAGCAGTTACGAGGGGGATATGAACACTGAAGCTTTCTTT. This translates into CASSYEGDMNTEAFF.

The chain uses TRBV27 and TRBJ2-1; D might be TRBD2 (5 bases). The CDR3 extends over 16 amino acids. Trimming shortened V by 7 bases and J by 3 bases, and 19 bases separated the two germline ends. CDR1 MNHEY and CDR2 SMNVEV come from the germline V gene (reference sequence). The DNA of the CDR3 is TGTGCCAGCAACCCGCGGGCCGGTCCCCTCTACAATGAGCAGTTCTTC. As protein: CASNPRAGPLYNEQFF.

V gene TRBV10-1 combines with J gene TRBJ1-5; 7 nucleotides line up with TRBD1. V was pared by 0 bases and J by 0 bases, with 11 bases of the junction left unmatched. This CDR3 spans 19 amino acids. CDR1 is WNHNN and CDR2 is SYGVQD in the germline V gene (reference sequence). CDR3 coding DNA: TGCGCCAGCAGTGAGTCGGTAATGTTGGGACAGAGTAGCAATCAGCCCCAGCATTTT. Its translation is CASSESVMLGQSSNQPQHF.

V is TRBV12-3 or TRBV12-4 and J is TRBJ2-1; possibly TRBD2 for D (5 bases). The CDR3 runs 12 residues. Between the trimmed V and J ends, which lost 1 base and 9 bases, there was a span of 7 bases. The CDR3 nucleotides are TGTGCCAGCAGTTTAGTCCGGGGTGAGCAGTTCTTC. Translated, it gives CASSLVRGEQFF.

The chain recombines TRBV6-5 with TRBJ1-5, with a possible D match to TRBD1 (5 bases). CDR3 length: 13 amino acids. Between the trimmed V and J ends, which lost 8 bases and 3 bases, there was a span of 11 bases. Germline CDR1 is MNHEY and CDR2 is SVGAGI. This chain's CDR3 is CASGWGDNQPQHF. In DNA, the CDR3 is TGTGCCAGCGGATGGGGGGACAATCAGCCCCAGCATTTT.

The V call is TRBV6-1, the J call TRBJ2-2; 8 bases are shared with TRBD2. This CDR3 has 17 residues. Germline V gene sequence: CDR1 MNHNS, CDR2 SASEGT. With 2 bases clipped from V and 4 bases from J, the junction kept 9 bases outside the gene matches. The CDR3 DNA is TGTGCCAGCAGTGAAAATCTTAGCGGGGCGGGCACCGGGGAGCTGTTTTTT. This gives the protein CASSENLSGAGTGELFF.

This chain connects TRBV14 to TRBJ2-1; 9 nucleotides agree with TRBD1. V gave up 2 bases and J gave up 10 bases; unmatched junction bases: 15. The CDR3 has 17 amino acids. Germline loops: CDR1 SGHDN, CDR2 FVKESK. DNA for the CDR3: TGTGCCAGCAGCCAACTACCAACAGGGGGCGCCTTCGAAGAGCAGTTCTTC. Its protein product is CASSQLPTGGAFEEQFF.

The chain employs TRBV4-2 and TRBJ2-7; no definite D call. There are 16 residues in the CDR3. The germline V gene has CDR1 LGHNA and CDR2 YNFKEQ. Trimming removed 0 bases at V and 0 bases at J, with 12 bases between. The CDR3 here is CASSQDRVRNSYEQYF. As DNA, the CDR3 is TGTGCCAGCAGCCAAGATCGAGTACGCAACTCCTACGAGCAGTACTTC.

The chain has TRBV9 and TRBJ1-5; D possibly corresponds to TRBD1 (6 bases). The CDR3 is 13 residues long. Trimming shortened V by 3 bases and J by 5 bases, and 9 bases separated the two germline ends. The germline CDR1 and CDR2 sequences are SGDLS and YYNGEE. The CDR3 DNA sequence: TGTGCCAGCAGCGCACAGGGCCATCAGCCCCAGCATTTT. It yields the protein CASSAQGHQPQHF.

The CDR3 sequence is CASSFIYWDGTGPNYGYTF. The CDR3, as DNA: TGTGCCAGCAGTTTCATCTATTGGGATGGGACAGGACCTAACTATGGCTACACCTTC. The chain is built from TRBV28 and TRBJ1-2, with TRBD1 matching 8 bases. CDR3 length: 19 residues. CDR1 and CDR2 from the germline V gene are MDHEN and SYDVKM. J gave up 0 bases and V 3 bases, and 15 bases lay outside the gene matches.

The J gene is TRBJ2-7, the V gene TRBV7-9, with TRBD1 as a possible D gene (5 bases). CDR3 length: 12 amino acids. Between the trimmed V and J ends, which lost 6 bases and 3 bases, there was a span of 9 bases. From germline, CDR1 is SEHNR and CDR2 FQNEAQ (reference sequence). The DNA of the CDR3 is TGTGCCAGCAGTAGGGGTGTCTACGAGCAGTACTTC. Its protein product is CASSRGVYEQYF.

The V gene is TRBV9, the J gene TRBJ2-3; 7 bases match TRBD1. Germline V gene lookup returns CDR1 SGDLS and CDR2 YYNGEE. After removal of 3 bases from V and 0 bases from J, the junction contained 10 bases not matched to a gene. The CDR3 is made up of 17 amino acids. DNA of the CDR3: TGTGCCAGCAGCGCGTCGGACAGGCGGATTAGCACAGATACGCAGTATTTT. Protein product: CASSASDRRISTDTQYF.

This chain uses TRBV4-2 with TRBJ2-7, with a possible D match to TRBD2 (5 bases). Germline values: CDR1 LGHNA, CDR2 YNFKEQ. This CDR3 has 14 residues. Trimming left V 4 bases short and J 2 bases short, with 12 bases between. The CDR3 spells CASSLGVGAYEQYF. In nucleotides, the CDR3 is TGTGCCAGCAGCCTCGGGGTCGGGGCCTACGAGCAGTACTTC.

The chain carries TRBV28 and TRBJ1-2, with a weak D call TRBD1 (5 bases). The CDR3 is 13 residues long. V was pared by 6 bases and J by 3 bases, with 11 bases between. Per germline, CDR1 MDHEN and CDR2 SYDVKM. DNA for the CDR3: TGTGCCAGCAGCACGGGGGTCGACTATGGCTACACCTTC. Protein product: CASSTGVDYGYTF.

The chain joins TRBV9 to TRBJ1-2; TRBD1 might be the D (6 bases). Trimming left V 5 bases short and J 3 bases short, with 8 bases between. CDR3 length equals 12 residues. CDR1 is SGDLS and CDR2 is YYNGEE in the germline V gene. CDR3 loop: CASRQGYYGYTF. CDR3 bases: TGTGCCAGCAGACAGGGATACTATGGCTACACCTTC.

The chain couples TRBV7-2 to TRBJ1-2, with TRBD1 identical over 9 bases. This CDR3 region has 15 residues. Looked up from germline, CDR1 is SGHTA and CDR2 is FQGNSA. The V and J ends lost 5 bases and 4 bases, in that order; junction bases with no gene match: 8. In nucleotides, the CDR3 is TGTGCCAGCAGCCCGGGACAGGGCCACCTCTATGGCTACACCTTC. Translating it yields CASSPGQGHLYGYTF.

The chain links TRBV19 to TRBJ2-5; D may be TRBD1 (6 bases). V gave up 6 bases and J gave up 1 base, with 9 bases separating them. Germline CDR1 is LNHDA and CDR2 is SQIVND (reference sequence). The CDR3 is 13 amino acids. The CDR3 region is CASSRDTQETQYF. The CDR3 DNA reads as TGTGCCAGTAGCAGGGACACCCAAGAGACCCAGTACTTC.

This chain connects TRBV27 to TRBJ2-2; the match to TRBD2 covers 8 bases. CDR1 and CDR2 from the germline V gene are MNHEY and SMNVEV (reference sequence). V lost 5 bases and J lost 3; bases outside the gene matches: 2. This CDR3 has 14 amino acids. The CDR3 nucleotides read TGTGCCAGCAGTCGGGGGGGCTACACCGGGGAGCTGTTTTTT. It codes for CASSRGGYTGELFF.

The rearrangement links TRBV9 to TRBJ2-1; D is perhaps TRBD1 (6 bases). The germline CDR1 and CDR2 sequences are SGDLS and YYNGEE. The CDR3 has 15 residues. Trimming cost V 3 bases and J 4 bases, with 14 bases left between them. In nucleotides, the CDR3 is TGTGCCAGCAGCGCCACCGGGACATCTTACAATGAGCAGTTCTTC. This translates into CASSATGTSYNEQFF.

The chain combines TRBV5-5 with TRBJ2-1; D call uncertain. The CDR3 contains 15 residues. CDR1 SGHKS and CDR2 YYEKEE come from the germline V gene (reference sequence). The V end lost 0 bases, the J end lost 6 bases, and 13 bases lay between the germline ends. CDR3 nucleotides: TGTGCCAGCAGCTTGGTCGCCGCCGTCGGCAATGAGCAGTTCTTC. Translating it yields CASSLVAAVGNEQFF. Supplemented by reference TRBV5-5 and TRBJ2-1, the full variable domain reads DAGVTQSPTHLIKTRGQQVTLRCSPISGHKSVSWYQQVLGQGPQFIFQYYEKEERGRGNFPDRFSARQFPNYSSELNVNALLLGDSALYLCASSLVAAVGNEQFFGPGTRLTVL.

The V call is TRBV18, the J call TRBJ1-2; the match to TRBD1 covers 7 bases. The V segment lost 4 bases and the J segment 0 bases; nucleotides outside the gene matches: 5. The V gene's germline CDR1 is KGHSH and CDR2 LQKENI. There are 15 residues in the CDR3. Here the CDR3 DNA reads TGTGCCAGCTCACTTTCGACAGGGTCTAACTATGGCTACACCTTC. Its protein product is CASSLSTGSNYGYTF.

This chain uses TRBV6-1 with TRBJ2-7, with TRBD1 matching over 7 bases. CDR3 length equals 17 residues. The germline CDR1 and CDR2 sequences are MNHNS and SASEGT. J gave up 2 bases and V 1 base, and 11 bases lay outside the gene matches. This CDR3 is CASSEDGLTGMPYEQYF. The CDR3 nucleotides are TGTGCCAGCAGTGAAGATGGTTTGACAGGGATGCCCTACGAGCAGTACTTC.